The 10 T cell receptor beta chains below all came from one sample that was sequenced in a study of immune cell composition in non-small cell lung cancer. The repertoire was sequenced with immunoSEQ multiplex PCR; TCRdb's copy has only in-frame clones and lacks some. The sample holds around 2,000 clones; 75% are singletons and the top ten take 14%. Normal lung was sampled as far from the tumour as possible, at least 3 cm. The sequenced sample consisted of non-adjacent lung tissue. The receptors were sampled from a human donor with non-small cell lung cancer.

The chain recombines TRBV7-2 with TRBJ2-7; 7 bases are shared with TRBD1. The germline V gene has CDR1 SGHTA and CDR2 FQGNSA. V was pared by 1 base and J by 3 bases, with 6 bases of the junction left unmatched. The CDR3 is made up of 15 amino acids. The CDR3 here is CASSLEISGGYEQYF. The CDR3 nucleotides read TGTGCCAGCAGCTTAGAAATCTCAGGGGGCTACGAGCAGTACTTC.

This chain links TRBV7-9 with TRBJ2-2, with no clear D. This CDR3 is built from 15 residues. CDR1 is SEHNR and CDR2 is FQNEAQ in the germline V gene (reference sequence). V dropped 2 bases and J dropped 1 base, with 8 bases sitting between them. CDR3 region: CASSLMTGNTGELFF. The CDR3 DNA sequence: TGTGCCAGCAGCTTAATGACGGGGAACACCGGGGAGCTGTTTTTT. Full variable domain (outside the CDR3, taken from reference TRBV7-9 and TRBJ2-2): DTGVSQNPRHKITKRGQNVTFRCDPISEHNRLYWYRQTLGQGPEFLTYFQNEAQLEKSRLLSDRFSAERPKGSFSTLEIQRTEQGDSAMYLCASSLMTGNTGELFFGEGSRLTVL.

A single count supports this clone. The chain carries TRBV7-9 and TRBJ1-1, with TRBD1 as a possible D gene (5 bases). The germline V and J ends were trimmed by 1 base and 1 base, with 16 bases remaining between them. The CDR3 extends over 17 amino acids. CDR1 is SEHNR and CDR2 is FQNEAQ in the germline V gene (reference sequence). CDR3 amino acids: CASSLVMGQGRNTEAFF. CDR3 nucleotides: TGTGCCAGCAGCTTAGTGATGGGTCAGGGTAGGAACACTGAAGCTTTCTTT.

The chain has TRBV6-5 and TRBJ1-4; maybe TRBD1 (5 bases). The CDR3 spans 15 residues. The germline gives CDR1 MNHEY, CDR2 SVGAGI. V was trimmed by 2 bases and J by 6 bases, leaving 13 bases between them. DNA of the CDR3: TGTGCCAGCAGTTACGGGGCGAATGGTGATGAAAAACTGTTTTTT. Encoded protein: CASSYGANGDEKLFF.

This chain links TRBV10-1 with TRBJ2-6; D not resolved. The germline CDR1 and CDR2 sequences are WNHNN and SYGVQD (reference sequence). This CDR3 is built from 18 residues. The V end was cut by 5 bases, the J end by 5 bases, with 22 bases between. The CDR3 sequence: CASSRIPSAQSRANVLTF. DNA for the CDR3: TGCGCCAGCAGTCGAATCCCAAGCGCACAAAGTCGGGCCAACGTCCTGACTTTC.

The chain is built from TRBV11-2 and TRBJ2-2; 7 bases align to TRBD1. Germline V gene data show CDR1 as SGHAT and CDR2 as FQNNGV. This CDR3 region has 14 residues. With V trimmed by 3 bases and J by 8 bases, 6 bases remained unmatched. The CDR3 region has the DNA TGTGCCAGCAGCTTTGACAGGGATAATGGGGAGCTGTTTTTT. Encoded protein: CASSFDRDNGELFF.

The rearrangement links TRBV11-3 to TRBJ1-1; maybe TRBD1 (5 bases). Germline V CDR1 and CDR2: SGHNT, YENEEA. V was cut by 8 bases and J by 5 bases, with 21 bases left in between. The CDR3 length is 15 residues. Written as DNA, the CDR3 is TGTGCCAGCGGAAGAGCCGGTGACGGGGGAACTGAAGCTTTCTTT. Its translation: CASGRAGDGGTEAFF.

The chain joins TRBV28 to TRBJ2-7, with TRBD2 identical over 7 bases. There are 14 residues in the CDR3. Germline CDR1 reads MDHEN; CDR2 reads SYDVKM. Germline trimming cut 3 bases from V and 6 bases from J; bases unmatched to any gene: 8. The CDR3 nucleotides are TGTGCCAGCAGTTTTTACCAGGGAGGGTTCGAGCAGTACTTC. Its protein product is CASSFYQGGFEQYF.

The chain carries TRBV9 and TRBJ1-4; D possibly corresponds to TRBD1 (5 bases). The V end was cut by 1 base, the J end by 6 bases, with 13 bases between. Germline V gene lookup returns CDR1 SGDLS and CDR2 YYNGEE. This CDR3 contains 15 residues. The CDR3 bases are TGTGCCAGCAGCGTAACCGGGACGGGGGATGAAAAACTGTTTTTT. Translating it yields CASSVTGTGDEKLFF.

This clone has just one count. The gene calls are TRBV19 and TRBJ2-7; 8 bases line up with TRBD1. Germline V CDR1 and CDR2: LNHDA, SQIVND (reference sequence). J gave up 7 bases and V 6 bases, and 17 bases lay outside the gene matches. The CDR3 extends over 16 amino acids. CDR3 residues: CASSRLRTGRIREQYF. The CDR3 coding sequence is TGTGCCAGTAGCCGACTCCGGACAGGGAGAATTCGGGAGCAGTACTTC.